This passage covers 10 T cell receptor beta chains from one sample sequenced in a study of cytomegalovirus exposure and HLA in healthy donors. The PCR used 60 Vbeta and 13 Jbeta primers. Repertoires were generated with immunoSEQ multiplex PCR, while TCRdb's copy carries only in-frame clones and drops some. The table has 100,000 to 150,000 clones, 77% seen once. Source material: PBMCs. Every receptor here comes from a woman aged 40 to 55 in good health and CMV-seropositive.

Only a few counts were recorded for this clone. The chain's CDR3 is CAADWRKETQYF. The CDR3 nucleotides are TGTGCCGCAGACTGGAGAAAAGAGACCCAGTACTTC. The chain is built from TRBV15 and TRBJ2-5; D not certain. CDR3 length equals 12 residues. Germline loops: CDR1 LNHNV, CDR2 YYDKDF (reference sequence). V shed 11 bases and J shed 3 bases, with 13 bases lying between them.

The V call is TRBV11-2, the J call TRBJ1-1; the D is unclear. Germline CDR1 and CDR2: SGHAT and FQNNGV. Trimming took 1 base from V and 2 from J, leaving 11 bases between them. The CDR3 runs 15 residues. The DNA of the CDR3 is TGTGCCAGCAGCTTAGGCGGTTGGAGCAACACTGAAGCTTTCTTT. Translated: CASSLGGWSNTEAFF.

The J gene is TRBJ2-3, the V gene TRBV6-5; TRBD1 agrees at 11 bases. V lost 2 bases to trimming and J lost 9 bases; unmatched junction nucleotides: 10. CDR1 is MNHEY, CDR2 SVGAGI, per germline. CDR3 size: 16 residues. CDR3 residues: CASSYLRDRGSVTQYF. Written as DNA, the CDR3 is TGTGCCAGCAGTTACCTCCGGGACAGGGGGTCGGTCACGCAGTATTTT.

V is TRBV18 and J is TRBJ2-1, with 11 bases fitting TRBD2. Trimming cost V 5 bases and J 9 bases; bases outside gene matches: 3. Germline V gene data show CDR1 as KGHSH and CDR2 as LQKENI. The CDR3 consists of 13 residues. Here the CDR3 DNA reads TGTGCCAGCTCAGGGACTAGCGGATTTGAGCAGTTCTTC. Translation: CASSGTSGFEQFF. Looking up the rest from reference TRBV18 and TRBJ2-1 gives the full variable domain: NAGVMQNPRHLVRRRGQEARLRCSPMKGHSHVYWYRQLPEEGLKFMVYLQKENIIDESGMPKERFSAEFPKEGPSILRIQQVVRGDSAAYFCASSGTSGFEQFFGPGTRLTVL.

J is TRBJ1-1 and V is TRBV10-2, with a weak D call TRBD1 (5 bases). The germline CDR1 and CDR2 sequences are WSHSY and SAAADI. The ends were cut back, 3 bases at V and 4 bases at J, with 12 bases in the middle. The CDR3 loop spans 14 amino acids. This chain's CDR3 is CASSDEGGGTEAFF. CDR3 DNA: TGCGCCAGCAGTGATGAGGGCGGGGGCACTGAAGCTTTCTTT.

There are a few counts of this clone. This chain uses TRBV5-1 with TRBJ2-2; the D gene is possibly TRBD2 (6 bases). V lost 0 bases to trimming and J lost 1 base, with 7 bases between them. The CDR3 has 15 residues. Germline V gene lookup returns CDR1 SGHRS and CDR2 YFSETQ. For the CDR3, the DNA is TGCGCCAGCAGCTTGGTCGGGGGGAACACCGGGGAGCTGTTTTTT. It encodes CASSLVGGNTGELFF.

V and J are TRBV29-1 and TRBJ2-1, with 12 positions matching TRBD2. The CDR3 consists of 15 residues. Germline V gene sequence: CDR1 SQVTM, CDR2 ANQGSEA. V was pared by 1 base and J by 4 bases, with 2 bases of the junction left unmatched. The CDR3 here is CSVEALAGGYNEQFF. The CDR3 region has the DNA TGCAGCGTTGAAGCCCTAGCGGGAGGGTACAATGAGCAGTTCTTC.

The genes are TRBV5-6 and TRBJ1-5; 7 bases fit TRBD1. J was trimmed by 6 bases and V by 4 bases; bases with no gene match: 10. This CDR3 has 15 amino acids. In germline, CDR1 is SGHDT, CDR2 YYEEEE. Here the CDR3 reads CASSQGQVEPQPQHF. CDR3 coding DNA: TGTGCCAGCAGCCAAGGACAGGTCGAGCCTCAGCCCCAGCATTTT.

The rearrangement joins TRBV7-6 to TRBJ2-1; 8 bases are a match to TRBD1. Unmatched junction bases numbered 7, after V lost 1 base and J lost 8 bases. The CDR3 runs to 15 residues. CDR1 and CDR2 (germline): SGHVS, FNYEAQ. The CDR3 protein is CASSLGTGFGDEQFF. Here the CDR3 DNA reads TGTGCCAGCAGCTTAGGGACAGGGTTTGGGGATGAGCAGTTCTTC.

In its sample, this clone was seen a few times. The chain carries TRBV5-4 and TRBJ2-6; maybe TRBD2 (6 bases). This CDR3 region has 17 residues. Per germline, CDR1 SGHNT and CDR2 YYREEE (reference sequence). Between the trimmed V and J ends, which lost 4 bases and 0 bases, there was a span of 14 bases. CDR3 DNA: TGTGCCAGCAGCGCCGGGACTTCTTTCTCTGGGGCCAACGTCCTGACTTTC. Amino acids: CASSAGTSFSGANVLTF.